The source of this T cell receptor beta chain is a study of cytotoxic CD8 clonotypes in ibrutinib-treated CLL. The table came from immunoSEQ multiplex PCR; TCRdb's copy has only in-frame clones and leaves some out. The table shows approximately 300,000 clones, with around four fifths occurring only once. Trimming took off 5 bases at V and 1 base at J, with 20 bases between the two ends. The CDR3 extends over 17 amino acids. CDR1 is SGHAT, CDR2 FQNNGV, per germline. The clonotype originates from a human donor with chronic lymphocytic leukemia. The sample in question was PBMCs, obtained before ibrutinib treatment. The V call is TRBV11-2, the J call TRBJ1-1; no firm D call. For the CDR3, the DNA is TGTGCCAGCAGCCAACTCGCCGGAAAATGGTGGAACACTGAAGCTTTCTTT. It translates to CASSQLAGKWWNTEAFF.